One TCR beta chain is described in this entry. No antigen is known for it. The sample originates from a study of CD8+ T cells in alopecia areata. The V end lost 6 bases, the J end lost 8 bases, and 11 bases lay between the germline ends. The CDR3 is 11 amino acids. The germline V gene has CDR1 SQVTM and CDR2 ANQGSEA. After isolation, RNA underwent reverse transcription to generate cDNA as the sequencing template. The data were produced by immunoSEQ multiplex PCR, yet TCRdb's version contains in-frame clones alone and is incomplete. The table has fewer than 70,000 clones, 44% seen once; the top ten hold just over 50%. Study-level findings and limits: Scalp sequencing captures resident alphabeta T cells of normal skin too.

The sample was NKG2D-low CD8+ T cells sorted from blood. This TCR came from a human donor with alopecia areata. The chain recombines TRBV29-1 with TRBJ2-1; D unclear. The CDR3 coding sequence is TGCAGCGTCCCCCAGCCCGATGAGCAGTTCTTC. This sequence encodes CSVPQPDEQFF.